What follows is one T cell receptor beta chain and its context. Antigen: not known. TEMRA cells were FACS-enriched, with CD8+ and CD4+ T cells isolated negatively. CDR3 length: 18 residues. CDR1 is SQVTM and CDR2 is ANQGSEA in the germline V gene. Trimming at V came to 1 base and at J to 0 bases, leaving 4 bases not matched to a gene. The data were obtained in a study of CD8 T cells in Susac syndrome. Reverse transcription of roughly 0.5 to 1 ug RNA was carried out with random hexamers. Amplification of the TCR beta CDR3 was carried out by immunoSEQ multiplex PCR, which spanned a total of 54 Vbeta and 13 Jbeta segments. TCRdb ran MiXCR on the immunoSEQ multiplex PCR reads and lists one entry per CDR3 protein. Of some 110,000 distinct CDR3 sequences in the sample, roughly 93% were seen once. Study-wide findings and caveats: It was acknowledged in the study that its TCR sequencing and HLA analysis involved a relatively small number of individuals.

The rearrangement uses TRBV29-1 and TRBJ2-1; TRBD2 matches 15 bases. The sequenced sample was CD8+ T cells from PBMCs. This TCR came from a human donor with multiple sclerosis. Here the CDR3 DNA reads TGCAGCGTTGAAGGGACTAGCGGGGGGGCAAGCTCCTACAATGAGCAGTTCTTC. Amino acids: CSVEGTSGGASSYNEQFF.